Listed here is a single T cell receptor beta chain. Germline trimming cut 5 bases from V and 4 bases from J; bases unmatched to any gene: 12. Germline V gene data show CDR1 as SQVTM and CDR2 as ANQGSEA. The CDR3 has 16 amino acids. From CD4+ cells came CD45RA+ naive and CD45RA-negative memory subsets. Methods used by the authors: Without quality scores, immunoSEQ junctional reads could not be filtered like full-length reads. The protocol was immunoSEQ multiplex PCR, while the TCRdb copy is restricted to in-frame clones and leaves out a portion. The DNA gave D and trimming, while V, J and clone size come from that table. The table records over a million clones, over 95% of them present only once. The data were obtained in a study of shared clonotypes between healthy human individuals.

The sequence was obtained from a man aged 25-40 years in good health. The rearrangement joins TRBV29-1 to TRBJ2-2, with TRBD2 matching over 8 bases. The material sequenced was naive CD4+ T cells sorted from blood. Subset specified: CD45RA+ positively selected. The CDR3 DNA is TGCAGCGTTCGTGGCCCCCGGGAGGGAAGCACCGGGGAGCTGTTTTTT. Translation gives CSVRGPREGSTGELFF.